This T cell receptor (beta chain) was identified in a study of vaccination and CD4 T cells after COVID-19. Regarding the study as a whole: Convalescent patients had a median around 90% of reactive clones appearing only post-vaccination.

The junction had 6 bases not matched to a gene; V was cut back by 2 bases and J by 5 bases. This CDR3 is built from 15 residues. Germline V gene data show CDR1 as MGHDK and CDR2 as SYGVNS. As concerns this clonotype: Its antigen is still unknown.

Researchers used the Oncomine TCR Beta short-read assay to sequence DNA from cultured CD4+ T cells. TCRdb fed the PCR reads into MiXCR, producing one record per CDR3 protein. The sample records about 13,000 distinct CDR3 sequences, roughly 45% being singletons. Treatment described: approximately nine-day PBMC culture with coronavirus spike peptide pools or control peptides (ViraFEST assay). Here the sequenced sample was CD4+ T cells from blood, cultured in vitro, taken after SARS-CoV-2 vaccination. This chain joins TRBV25-1 and TRBJ2-5, with TRBD1 matching 9 bases. This receptor was taken from a human donor who had recovered from COVID-19. The CDR3 coding sequence is TGTGCCAGCAGTGAAAGACAGGGGGTTTGGGAGACCCAGTACTTC. Its translation: CASSERQGVWETQYF.